Listed below are T cell receptor beta chains from one sample, sequenced in a study of T-cell memory formation after mild COVID-19. TCRdb independently ran MiXCR on the 5' RACE reads; one entry per CDR3 protein. The repertoire holds approximately 250,000 distinct CDR3 sequences, with 16% as singletons. Sample: PBMCs or a T cell subset sorted from them (not recorded which). These receptors originate from a man younger than 35 who had mild COVID-19 (a few samples of this study predate the infection). Cell type and time point are not known. The CDR3 runs from the conserved cysteine through the conserved F or W. A D gene is named only where the DNA matches it firmly. Some rows have no size entry. The others give once, few or many, or a class for an expanded clone.

cdr3_length	j_call	v_call	d_call	clone_size	cdr3_aa	cdr3_nt
15	TRBJ2-1	TRBV5-1	NA	NA	CASSLEGQRYNEQFF	TGCGCCAGCAGCTTGGAGGGCCAAAGATACAATGAGCAGTTCTTC
15	TRBJ2-1	TRBV7-8	NA	NA	CASRLSRRGYNEQFF	TGTGCCAGCAGACTATCGCGCCGCGGTTACAATGAGCAGTTCTTC
13	TRBJ1-1	TRBV6-5	NA	few	CASSYWQGTEAFF	TGTGCCAGCAGTTATTGGCAGGGTACTGAAGCTTTCTTT
14	TRBJ1-5	TRBV25-1	NA	few	CASSEERGDQPQHF	TGTGCCAGCAGTGAAGAGAGGGGGGATCAGCCCCAGCATTTT
11	TRBJ1-1	TRBV6-2/TRBV6-3	TRBD1	few	CASSDGQGAFF	TGTGCCAGCAGTGACGGACAGGGGGCTTTCTTT
14	TRBJ2-1	TRBV12-3/TRBV12-4	NA	few	CASSPSRGGDEQFF	TGTGCCAGCAGTCCATCAAGGGGAGGCGATGAGCAGTTCTTC
19	TRBJ2-1	TRBV9	TRBD1	NA	CASSVGTGNYLSLNNEQFF	TGTGCCAGCAGCGTAGGGACAGGGAATTATCTCTCCTTAAACAATGAGCAGTTCTTC
14	TRBJ1-1	TRBV5-5	NA	few	CASSEVLGKVEAFF	TGTGCCAGCAGCGAAGTACTGGGTAAGGTTGAAGCTTTCTTT
15	TRBJ2-5	TRBV9	NA	NA	CASSPRYSDRETQYF	TGTGCCAGCAGCCCTAGGTATAGCGACCGGGAGACCCAGTACTTC
14	TRBJ1-2	TRBV18	TRBD1	few	CASSAGQGDYGYTF	TGTGCCAGCTCAGCCGGACAGGGGGACTATGGCTACACCTTC
13	TRBJ2-1	TRBV11-2	NA	many	CASTGDSYNEQFF	TGTGCCAGCACCGGGGACTCCTACAATGAGCAGTTCTTC
15	TRBJ2-3	TRBV5-1	TRBD1	few	CASNRMDRSTDTQYF	TGCGCCAGCAACCGGATGGACAGGAGCACAGATACGCAGTATTTT
17	TRBJ2-2	TRBV11-2	TRBD2	few	CASSLDRLAGNTGELFF	TGTGCCAGCAGCTTAGATCGGCTAGCGGGGAACACCGGGGAGCTGTTTTTT
14	TRBJ2-3	TRBV7-6	NA	few	CASSSLERTDTQYF	TGTGCCAGCAGCTCACTAGAGCGCACAGATACGCAGTATTTT
16	TRBJ2-1	TRBV4-1	TRBD2	few	CASSYEAGLASDEQFF	TGCGCCAGCAGTTACGAGGCCGGACTAGCAAGCGATGAGCAGTTCTTC
11	TRBJ1-1	TRBV29-1	NA	NA	CSARGDAEAFF	TGCAGCGCGAGGGGGGACGCTGAAGCTTTCTTT
14	TRBJ1-5	TRBV5-1	NA	few	CASSFSGGDQPQHF	TGCGCCAGCAGCTTTTCCGGGGGCGATCAGCCCCAGCATTTT
15	TRBJ1-2	TRBV20-1	NA	few	CSARDRSGRPYGYTF	TGCAGTGCTAGAGATCGATCAGGGCGACCCTATGGCTACACCTTC
15	TRBJ2-5	TRBV6-5	TRBD1	NA	CASSNDRAPQGTQYF	TGTGCCAGCAGCAACGACAGGGCCCCCCAGGGGACCCAGTACTTC
16	TRBJ2-5	TRBV4-1	TRBD1	few	CASSQDLGQGQETQYF	TGCGCCAGCAGCCAAGACTTGGGACAGGGCCAAGAGACCCAGTACTTC
15	TRBJ1-5	TRBV5-5	NA	few	CASRSGHLSNQPQHF	TGTGCCAGCAGATCGGGACACCTAAGCAATCAGCCCCAGCATTTT
17	TRBJ1-5	TRBV4-1	NA	few	CASSQETGWRSNQPQHF	TGCGCCAGCAGCCAAGAAACAGGGTGGAGGAGCAATCAGCCCCAGCATTTT
13	TRBJ1-1	TRBV12-3/TRBV12-4	NA	few	CASSLGAATEAFF	TGTGCCAGCAGTTTGGGGGCGGCCACTGAAGCTTTCTTT
16	TRBJ2-2	TRBV5-1	TRBD1	NA	CASGDGTGAPSGELFF	TGCGCCAGCGGGGACGGGACAGGGGCCCCGTCCGGGGAGCTGTTTTTT
15	TRBJ2-7	TRBV5-8	TRBD1	NA	CASSFRDRGSYEQYF	TGTGCCAGCAGTTTCCGGGACAGGGGGTCCTACGAGCAGTACTTC
13	TRBJ1-2	TRBV20-1	NA	NA	CSAGEEGYYGYTF	TGCAGTGCTGGCGAGGAGGGCTACTATGGCTACACCTTC
16	TRBJ1-3	TRBV7-2	NA	few	CASSSAVAASGNTIYF	TGTGCCAGCAGCTCTGCGGTGGCAGCCTCTGGAAACACCATATATTTT
15	TRBJ2-1	TRBV12-3/TRBV12-4	NA	NA	CASSLLETGHNEQFF	TGTGCCAGCAGTTTACTAGAGACAGGACACAATGAGCAGTTCTTC
14	TRBJ2-7	TRBV2	NA	NA	CASSDPGERNEQYF	TGTGCCAGCAGTGACCCAGGGGAGCGAAACGAGCAGTACTTC
15	TRBJ1-6	TRBV4-3	NA	few	CASSQVLGQNSPLHF	TGCGCCAGCAGCCAAGTTCTGGGGCAGAATTCACCCCTCCACTTT
16	TRBJ2-3	TRBV7-9	TRBD1	once	CASSVDRGWGTDTQYF	TGTGCCAGCAGCGTGGACAGGGGCTGGGGCACAGATACGCAGTATTTT
15	TRBJ2-3	TRBV12-3/TRBV12-4	NA	NA	CASSLGGAGTDTQYF	TGTGCCAGCAGCCTCGGTGGGGCGGGCACAGATACGCAGTATTTT
13	TRBJ1-5	TRBV19	NA	few	CASSIETNQPQHF	TGTGCCAGTAGTATAGAAACAAATCAGCCCCAGCATTTT
11	TRBJ2-3	TRBV6-2/TRBV6-3	NA	NA	CASTDADTQYF	TGTGCCAGCACCGATGCAGATACGCAGTATTTT
12	TRBJ1-1	TRBV28	NA	few	CASRDMNTEAFF	TGTGCCAGCAGAGACATGAACACTGAAGCTTTCTTT
18	TRBJ2-6	TRBV5-1	NA	NA	CASTPGGGSYSGANVLTF	TGCGCCAGCACCCCCGGAGGCGGGTCTTACTCTGGGGCCAACGTCCTGACTTTC
14	TRBJ2-7	TRBV5-5	NA	NA	CASSWRDATYEQYF	TGTGCCAGCAGCTGGAGGGACGCGACCTACGAGCAGTACTTC
12	TRBJ1-2	TRBV9	NA	few	CASSGNGERYTF	TGTGCCAGCAGCGGGAACGGGGAGCGCTACACCTTC
15	TRBJ2-2	TRBV4-1	TRBD1	NA	CASSRIQGVDGELFF	TGCGCCAGCAGCCGAATACAGGGGGTTGACGGGGAGCTGTTTTTT
11	TRBJ2-5	TRBV20-1	NA	NA	CSANDAGTQYF	TGCAGTGCTAATGACGCTGGGACCCAGTACTTC
11	TRBJ2-3	TRBV20-1	NA	few	CSALFSDTQYF	TGCAGTGCTCTCTTCTCAGATACGCAGTATTTT
14	TRBJ2-1	TRBV3-1	TRBD2	many	CASHEAGAYNEQFF	TGTGCCAGCCACGAAGCGGGGGCTTACAATGAGCAGTTCTTC
14	TRBJ1-2	TRBV6-2/TRBV6-3	TRBD1	NA	CASRPMGQGYGYTF	TGTGCCAGCAGACCTATGGGACAGGGATATGGCTACACCTTC
14	TRBJ1-1	TRBV29-1	NA	many	CSAIGGQPNTEAFF	TGCAGCGCAATAGGGGGACAACCGAACACTGAAGCTTTCTTT
15	TRBJ2-2	TRBV5-5	TRBD2	NA	CASSFRGDDTGELFF	TGTGCCAGCAGCTTTCGGGGGGACGACACCGGGGAGCTGTTTTTT
12	TRBJ1-1	TRBV5-1	NA	many	CASGYGGTEAFF	TGCGCCAGCGGATACGGGGGCACTGAAGCTTTCTTT